This T cell receptor beta chain was recorded in a study of shared clonotypes between healthy human individuals. Study in general: CD4 naive and memory got three plates each, CD8 naive two, CD8 memory one.

As regards this clone: Its antigen remains unknown.

Overall study results and limits: Large sequencing depth failed to make sorted-subset sequencing complete, rarefaction showed.

Once extracted for a subset, genomic DNA was divided evenly among several immunoSEQ plates. Produced via immunoSEQ multiplex PCR; TCRdb's table is partial and in-frame only. The table records about 2.1 million clones, around 93% of them present only once. Germline V gene sequence: CDR1 SGHRS, CDR2 YFSETQ. V lost 4 bases and J lost 0; bases outside the gene matches: 10. This CDR3 spans 17 amino acids. The naive CD8 subset, CD45RO-negative cells positively selected for CCR7, excluded terminally differentiated effector memory CD45RA+ cells. The specimen sequenced was naive CD8+ T cells from PBMCs. The rearrangement uses TRBV5-1 and TRBJ2-1; TRBD2 matches 7 bases. The TCR originated in a young man in good health. Some clones in this sample may be carry-over from other donors' samples. CDR3 sequence (DNA): TGCGCCAGCAGCGTCAGAAGCGGGGTAAGCTCCTACAATGAGCAGTTCTTC. Translation: CASSVRSGVSSYNEQFF.